Listed here are 25 T cell receptor beta chains from one sample, sequenced in a study of shared clonotypes between healthy human individuals. This table comes from immunoSEQ multiplex PCR, and its TCRdb copy is limited to in-frame clones, with some not included. The sample shows roughly 2.1 million clones, roughly 91% of them seen only once. As defined, naive CD8 cells were CD45RO-negative and positively selected for CCR7, with terminally differentiated effector memory CD45RA+ cells excluded. Sequencing was carried out using naive CD8+ T cells from PBMCs. The source of these receptors is a man younger than 35 in good health. Some clones in this sample may be carry-over from other donors' samples.

This rearrangement joins TRBV7-9 to TRBJ1-1, with D uncertain. There are 15 residues in the CDR3. From germline, CDR1 is SEHNR and CDR2 FQNEAQ (reference sequence). V lost 5 bases and J lost 4, with 17 bases in between. CDR3 region: CASSLEGSGGTEAFF. As DNA, the CDR3 is TGTGCCAGCAGCCTCGAAGGGTCGGGAGGCACTGAAGCTTTCTTT.

The chain employs TRBV11-2 and TRBJ1-1; a weak D match, TRBD1 (5 bases). V dropped 5 bases and J dropped 3 bases, with 16 bases sitting between them. The CDR3 extends over 15 amino acids. Germline V gives CDR1 SGHAT, CDR2 FQNNGV. This CDR3 is CASSPPRVRDTEAFF. In DNA, the CDR3 is TGTGCCAGCAGCCCACCCAGGGTAAGGGACACTGAAGCTTTCTTT.

This clone was seen just once. This chain uses TRBV9 with TRBJ2-5; possibly TRBD1 or TRBD2 for D (5 bases each). This CDR3 comprises 14 residues. Trimming took off 4 bases at V and 1 base at J, with 11 bases between the two ends. Germline loops: CDR1 SGDLS, CDR2 YYNGEE. The CDR3 region is CASSLPGPQETQYF. The DNA for the CDR3 is TGTGCCAGCAGCCTACCGGGGCCCCAAGAGACCCAGTACTTC.

This clone was seen a few times. In the same sample, other DNA sequences code for this CDR3. This sequence joins TRBV27 and TRBJ1-5; D is perhaps TRBD1 (5 bases). Germline CDR1 MNHEY, CDR2 SMNVEV (reference sequence). CDR3 length equals 12 residues. The ends were cut back, 8 bases at V and 2 bases at J, with 7 bases in the middle. The CDR3 DNA follows: TGTGCCAGCGGGGGGGGCAATCAGCCCCAGCATTTT. It yields the protein CASGGGNQPQHF.

This clone was observed a few times. The chain links TRBV7-2 to TRBJ1-5; possibly TRBD1 for D (5 bases). V lost 1 base and J lost 16, with 11 bases in between. The CDR3 has 11 residues. The germline CDR1 and CDR2 sequences are SGHTA and FQGNSA. CDR3 sequence: CASSLVTGPHF. Here the CDR3 DNA reads TGTGCCAGCAGCTTAGTTACGGGGCCCCATTTT. The variable domain in full, completed from reference TRBV7-2 and TRBJ1-5, reads GAGVSQSPSNKVTEKGKDVELRCDPISGHTALYWYRQSLGQGLEFLIYFQGNSAPDKSGLPSDRFSAERTGGSVSTLTIQRTQQEDSAVYLCASSLVTGPHFGDGTRLSIL.

This chain links TRBV7-6 with TRBJ2-1; weak D call: TRBD2 (5 bases). With 2 bases removed from V and 1 base from J, the gap between germline ends came to 9 bases. The CDR3 sequence is 15 residues long. Germline V CDR1 and CDR2: SGHVS, FNYEAQ. The CDR3 coding sequence is TGTGCCAGCAGCTTAACGGGGTCTTCCTACAATGAGCAGTTCTTC. This codes for CASSLTGSSYNEQFF.

The chain recombines TRBV27 with TRBJ1-4, with 9 nucleotides matching TRBD1. The CDR3 extends over 16 amino acids. After removal of 4 bases from V and 7 bases from J, the junction contained 10 bases not matched to a gene. Looked up from germline, CDR1 is MNHEY and CDR2 is SMNVEV (reference sequence). DNA for the CDR3: TGTGCCAGCAGTTCTTCCACAGGGGGCAGGTCTGAAAAACTGTTTTTT. This sequence encodes CASSSSTGGRSEKLFF.

The CDR3 DNA reads TGTGCCAGCAGCTTAGCCACAGGGCCCTCCTACGAGCAGTACTTC. This gives the protein CASSLATGPSYEQYF. The chain employs TRBV7-3 and TRBJ2-7; D perhaps matches TRBD1 (6 bases). From germline, CDR1 is SGHTA and CDR2 FQGTGA. The CDR3 has 15 residues. With 2 bases removed from V and 0 bases from J, the gap between germline ends came to 11 bases.

The chain links TRBV2 to TRBJ2-7; the D is unclear. V shed 6 bases and J shed 9 bases, with 12 bases lying between them. Germline assignment: CDR1 SNHLY and CDR2 FYNNEI. The length of the CDR3 is 11 residues. The CDR3 reads CASSGEVGQYF. The CDR3 DNA follows: TGTGCCAGCAGCGGAGAGGTTGGGCAGTACTTC. The full variable domain, its missing parts supplied by reference TRBV2 and TRBJ2-7, is EPEVTQTPSHQVTQMGQEVILRCVPISNHLYFYWYRQILGQKVEFLVSFYNNEISEKSEIFDDQFSVERPDGSNFTLKIRSTKLEDSAMYFCASSGEVGQYFGPGTRLTVT.

The DNA of the CDR3 is TGCGCCAGTAACCCCGAGGGGGACAGCTCCTACGAGCAGTACTTC. Translated: CASNPEGDSSYEQYF. The rearrangement joins TRBV5-1 to TRBJ2-7; 7 nucleotides line up with TRBD1. CDR1 and CDR2 from the germline V gene are SGHRS and YFSETQ. The CDR3 covers 15 residues. With 8 bases clipped from V and 0 bases from J, the junction kept 11 bases outside the gene matches.

J is TRBJ1-2 and V is TRBV7-9; D is uncertain. Trimming took off 5 bases at V and 6 bases at J, with 13 bases between the two ends. The germline CDR1 and CDR2 sequences are SEHNR and FQNEAQ (reference sequence). The CDR3 length is 13 residues. The CDR3 loop reads CASSPGVRDGYTF. The DNA of the CDR3 is TGTGCCAGCAGCCCCGGGGTAAGGGATGGCTACACCTTC.

On this clone itself: Other nucleotide sequences in the sample specify the same CDR3. This chain links TRBV27 with TRBJ1-5, with D hard to call. Germline loops: CDR1 MNHEY, CDR2 SMNVEV (reference sequence). The V gene lost 1 base and the J gene lost 4 bases, with 5 bases spanning the gap. The CDR3 sequence is 13 residues long. The CDR3 region is CASSLWENQPQHF. The CDR3 DNA reads as TGTGCCAGCAGTTTATGGGAAAATCAGCCCCAGCATTTT.

This chain uses TRBV28 with TRBJ1-1; TRBD1 is a possible D gene (5 bases). The CDR3 is made up of 17 amino acids. Per the germline V gene, CDR1 is MDHEN and CDR2 is SYDVKM. V dropped 1 base and J dropped 1 base, with 16 bases sitting between them. The CDR3 loop reads CASSLYGRVRANTEAFF. CDR3 nucleotide sequence: TGTGCCAGCAGTTTATATGGCAGGGTCAGGGCGAACACTGAAGCTTTCTTT.

V is TRBV28 and J is TRBJ2-7, with D possibly TRBD1 on 5 matching bases. The CDR3 runs 14 residues. The ends were cut back, 5 bases at V and 6 bases at J, with 17 bases in the middle. Germline CDR1 is MDHEN and CDR2 is SYDVKM. CDR3 sequence reads: CASSATGPPTEQYF. The DNA for the CDR3 is TGTGCCAGCAGTGCCACAGGACCTCCCACCGAGCAGTACTTC.

This chain joins TRBV28 and TRBJ2-1; D is possibly TRBD1 (6 bases). The CDR3 totals 14 residues. Germline CDR1 reads MDHEN; CDR2 reads SYDVKM. The CDR3 coding sequence is TGTGGCACAGGGCTCAAGGATTCCTACAATGAGCAGTTCTTC. Its translation is CGTGLKDSYNEQFF.

CDR3 DNA: TGTGCCATCAGTGAGTCTCAAGGGGGACTAGCGGAAGGGCAGTACTTC. The encoded protein is CAISESQGGLAEGQYF. This chain joins TRBV10-3 and TRBJ2-7, with 11 positions matching TRBD2. CDR3 length: 16 amino acids. Germline values: CDR1 ENHRY, CDR2 SYGVKD. Trimming at V came to 0 bases and at J to 9 bases, leaving 10 bases not matched to a gene.

This clone was counted once. The chain joins TRBV2 to TRBJ2-1, with a possible D match to TRBD1 (6 bases). The CDR3 has 15 amino acids. From germline, CDR1 is SNHLY and CDR2 FYNNEI. The V and J ends lost 3 bases and 6 bases respectively, with 15 bases between them. This CDR3 is CASSEIGGMGNEQFF. DNA for the CDR3: TGTGCCAGCAGTGAGATAGGGGGTATGGGCAATGAGCAGTTCTTC. The entire variable domain, with the rest obtained from reference TRBV2 and TRBJ2-1, is as follows: EPEVTQTPSHQVTQMGQEVILRCVPISNHLYFYWYRQILGQKVEFLVSFYNNEISEKSEIFDDQFSVERPDGSNFTLKIRSTKLEDSAMYFCASSEIGGMGNEQFFGPGTRLTVL.

This sequence joins TRBV13 and TRBJ2-7, with D possibly TRBD2 on 6 matching bases. This CDR3 is 14 amino acids long. V was shortened by 4 bases and J by 3 bases, with 13 bases between the two germline ends. Germline V gene data show CDR1 as PRHDT and CDR2 as FYEKMQ (reference sequence). The CDR3 here is CASSSRGRFYEQYF. The CDR3 nucleotides read TGTGCCAGCAGCTCCCGGGGGAGGTTCTACGAGCAGTACTTC.

V and J are TRBV7-8 and TRBJ2-1, with 7 bases fitting TRBD2. Germline values: CDR1 SGHVS, CDR2 FQNEAQ. With V trimmed by 5 bases and J by 4 bases, 11 bases remained unmatched. The CDR3 is 16 residues long. The CDR3 DNA reads as TGTGCCAGCAGCCCCTCGGGGCGGGAGAGGTACAATGAGCAGTTCTTC. Translation gives CASSPSGRERYNEQFF.

This chain joins TRBV27 and TRBJ2-7, with 8 bases aligning to TRBD1. V lost 1 base, J lost 1 base, and 3 bases stayed unmatched. The CDR3 consists of 15 residues. Germline V gene lookup returns CDR1 MNHEY and CDR2 SMNVEV (reference sequence). CDR3 residues: CASSLFGTGSYEQYF. DNA of the CDR3: TGTGCCAGCAGTTTATTTGGGACAGGATCCTACGAGCAGTACTTC.

V is TRBV5-1 and J is TRBJ1-2; a possible D gene is TRBD1 (6 bases). In germline, CDR1 is SGHRS, CDR2 YFSETQ. Trimming left V 2 bases short and J 8 bases short, with 16 bases between. The CDR3 loop spans 14 amino acids. CDR3 coding DNA: TGCGCCAGCAGCTTTACAGGGAGATCGCAGGGCTACACCTTC. Translated: CASSFTGRSQGYTF.

This sequence joins TRBV27 and TRBJ2-6; tentative D call: TRBD2 (6 bases). Germline-derived CDR1 and CDR2 are MNHEY and SMNVEV (reference sequence). This CDR3 has 16 amino acids. V lost 5 bases and J 0 bases, leaving 11 bases between the germline ends. The CDR3 spells CASSPEGLSGANVLTF. The CDR3 DNA sequence: TGTGCCAGCAGTCCGGAGGGACTCTCTGGGGCCAACGTCCTGACTTTC.

J is TRBJ2-1 and V is TRBV11-1; D is possibly TRBD1 or TRBD2 (5 bases each). The length of the CDR3 is 16 residues. In germline, CDR1 is SGHAT, CDR2 FQDESV (reference sequence). V dropped 4 bases and J dropped 10 bases, with 23 bases sitting between them. The CDR3: CASSWTEVSMYREQFF. CDR3 nucleotides: TGTGCCAGCAGCTGGACGGAGGTCTCGATGTACAGGGAGCAGTTCTTC.

The CDR3 loop reads CASSLSEGTGVQGYTF. Here the CDR3 DNA reads TGTGCCAGCAGTTTATCAGAGGGGACAGGGGTGCAAGGCTACACCTTC. The chain carries TRBV27 and TRBJ1-2; 10 bases line up with TRBD1. CDR1 is MNHEY and CDR2 is SMNVEV in the germline V gene (reference sequence). V dropped 0 bases and J dropped 8; count of bases not matched to a gene: 9. The CDR3 has 16 residues.

The rearrangement links TRBV5-6 to TRBJ2-7, with 8 positions matching TRBD2. Germline CDR1 and CDR2: SGHDT and YYEEEE. V trimming: 1 base; J trimming: 3 bases; junction bases outside the gene matches: 6. The CDR3 covers 15 residues. The CDR3 loop reads CASSLMTAGVYEQYF. CDR3 coding DNA: TGTGCCAGCAGCTTGATGACAGCGGGAGTCTACGAGCAGTACTTC. Full variable domain (missing parts from reference TRBV5-6 and TRBJ2-7): DAGVTQSPTHLIKTRGQQVTLRCSPKSGHDTVSWYQQALGQGPQFIFQYYEEEERQRGNFPDRFSGHQFPNYSSELNVNALLLGDSALYLCASSLMTAGVYEQYFGPGTRLTVT.